This T cell receptor (beta chain) emerged from a study of shared clonotypes between healthy human individuals. Study-level results: Unshared clonotypes carried lower generation probabilities than those common to all four donors.

Naive CD8 isolation took CD45RO-negative cells positively selected for CCR7 and excluded terminally differentiated effector memory CD45RA+ cells. The authors loaded around 190 ng DNA, 30,000 to 35,000 T cell genomes, into sorted-subset replicate PCRs. Clones were sequenced by immunoSEQ multiplex PCR, and TCRdb holds only the in-frame ones, with some missing. Among fewer than 1 million clones listed, 90% to 97% were seen once. As for this clone: Its antigen remains unknown.

V lost 5 bases and J lost 7; bases outside the gene matches: 6. The CDR3 is made up of 13 amino acids. The germline V gene encodes CDR1 MNHEY and CDR2 SVGAGI. The sample was naive CD8+ T cells sorted from blood. The V and J genes are TRBV6-5 and TRBJ1-2; 8 bases are a match to TRBD1. This receptor was identified in a man aged 30 to 45 in good health. As DNA, the CDR3 is TGTGCCAGCAGTCCCCTGACAGGGGCTGGCTACACCTTC. Amino acid sequence: CASSPLTGAGYTF.